The 27 T cell receptor beta chains reported below all come from one sample, sequenced in a study of cytomegalovirus exposure and HLA in healthy donors (dated by TCRdb to about 2017). Receptor libraries were prepared by the immunoSEQ multiplex PCR assay. A mixture of 60 forward primers for TCR Vbeta segments and 13 reverse primers for TCR Jbeta segments was used in the multiplex PCR. Drawn from immuneACCESS, this table holds only the in-frame rearrangements with V and J called that TCRdb kept. Clones are partly lost; checked studies trace under half to an unresolved V gene and leave the rest unexplained. The table for this sample lists 150,000 or so clones; roughly 85% of them were counted only once. The top ten hold more than 2% of the sample. Sequenced input: PBMCs. The receptors here all came from a woman between 18 and 29 years old in good health and CMV-seronegative.

The V and J genes are TRBV2 and TRBJ2-1; 9 nucleotides line up with TRBD1. Looked up from germline, CDR1 is SNHLY and CDR2 is FYNNEI. This CDR3 has 15 residues. V shed 3 bases, J shed 6 bases, and the junction held 6 bases outside the gene matches. CDR3 residues: CASSEGTGLTNEQFF. In DNA, the CDR3 is TGTGCCAGCAGTGAGGGGACAGGGCTAACCAATGAGCAGTTCTTC. Full variable domain (missing parts from reference TRBV2 and TRBJ2-1): EPEVTQTPSHQVTQMGQEVILRCVPISNHLYFYWYRQILGQKVEFLVSFYNNEISEKSEIFDDQFSVERPDGSNFTLKIRSTKLEDSAMYFCASSEGTGLTNEQFFGPGTRLTVL.

The rearrangement uses TRBV6-5 and TRBJ2-7; 7 bases fit TRBD1. CDR1 is MNHEY, CDR2 SVGAGI, per germline. Trimming cost V 6 bases and J 3 bases; bases outside gene matches: 8. The CDR3 has 14 residues. Written as DNA, the CDR3 is TGTGCCAGCAGACGACAGGGAGTAGGCTACGAGCAGTACTTC. This gives the protein CASRRQGVGYEQYF.

The V gene is TRBV7-2, the J gene TRBJ2-3; 8 nucleotides agree with TRBD1. The CDR3 sequence is 15 residues long. Germline V gene data show CDR1 as SGHTA and CDR2 as FQGNSA. Germline trimming cut 5 bases from V and 2 bases from J; bases unmatched to any gene: 6. The CDR3 nucleotides read TGTGCCAGCAGCGATGGACAGGGATACACAGATACGCAGTATTTT. Protein: CASSDGQGYTDTQYF.

The V gene is TRBV27, the J gene TRBJ2-7; D might be TRBD2 (6 bases). Germline CDR1 is MNHEY and CDR2 is SMNVEV (reference sequence). Between the trimmed V and J ends, which lost 2 bases and 2 bases, there was a span of 13 bases. This CDR3 spans 15 amino acids. CDR3 coding DNA: TGTGCCAGCAGTTTAAATGGAGGGAGGACCTACGAGCAGTACTTC. Protein product: CASSLNGGRTYEQYF.

The J gene is TRBJ1-5, the V gene TRBV5-8; 8 bases match TRBD1. Per the germline V gene, CDR1 is SGHTS and CDR2 is YDEGEE. The CDR3 runs 15 residues. The V segment lost 3 bases and the J segment 5 bases; nucleotides outside the gene matches: 7. CDR3 loop: CASSSTGDFDQPQHF. The CDR3 bases are TGTGCCAGCAGCTCGACAGGGGACTTCGATCAGCCCCAGCATTTT.

The chain carries TRBV25-1 and TRBJ2-1; possibly TRBD1 for D (6 bases). The CDR3 extends over 14 amino acids. The germline gives CDR1 MGHDK, CDR2 SYGVNS. Trimming took 4 bases from V and 7 from J, leaving 14 bases between them. CDR3 nucleotide sequence: TGTGCCAGCAGTGCTGGAACAGGGTGGAATGAGCAGTTCTTC. Its translation is CASSAGTGWNEQFF. The whole variable domain, remainder taken from reference TRBV25-1 and TRBJ2-1, is EADIYQTPRYLVIGTGKKITLECSQTMGHDKMYWYQQDPGMELHLIHYSYGVNSTEKGDLSSESTVSRIRTEHFPLTLESARPSHTSQYLCASSAGTGWNEQFFGPGTRLTVL.

The chain links TRBV6-6 to TRBJ1-2; no definite D call. V lost 2 bases and J lost 2, with 15 bases in between. This CDR3 spans 16 amino acids. CDR1 and CDR2 from the germline V gene are MNHNY and SVGAGI (reference sequence). The CDR3 bases are TGTGCCAGCAGTTACCTGGGCAGGATGTTAAACTATGGCTACACCTTC. Its translation: CASSYLGRMLNYGYTF.

This chain connects TRBV9 to TRBJ2-3; D gene uncertain. V shed 0 bases and J shed 1 base, with 6 bases lying between them. Germline CDR1 is SGDLS and CDR2 is YYNGEE. The CDR3 spans 14 residues. CDR3 nucleotide sequence: TGTGCCAGCAGCGTAGTGGCAGGCACAGATACGCAGTATTTT. Translated, it gives CASSVVAGTDTQYF.

The chain uses TRBV4-3 and TRBJ2-1; 8 bases agree with TRBD1. Germline CDR1 reads LGHNA; CDR2 reads YSLEER. The CDR3 runs to 17 residues. V was pared by 5 bases and J by 5 bases, with 14 bases of the junction left unmatched. CDR3: CASSRTFRGPPNNEQFF. CDR3 sequence (DNA): TGCGCCAGCAGCAGAACCTTCAGGGGGCCCCCCAACAATGAGCAGTTCTTC.

The chain carries TRBV18 and TRBJ1-3, with D uncertain. Germline CDR1 and CDR2: KGHSH and LQKENI. Deletions cut 2 bases from V and 0 bases from J, with 17 bases between. The CDR3 totals 18 residues. CDR3 in amino acids: CASSPWARGGLSGNTIYF. The CDR3 DNA sequence: TGTGCCAGCTCACCATGGGCCAGAGGAGGCCTCTCTGGAAACACCATATATTTT.

The chain employs TRBV4-3 and TRBJ1-6; D remains ambiguous. The germline V gene encodes CDR1 LGHNA and CDR2 YSLEER. Trimming pared 4 bases from V and 7 bases from J, leaving 14 bases between. This CDR3 comprises 15 residues. The CDR3 sequence is CASSRSRSLNSPLHF. The CDR3 DNA reads TGCGCCAGCAGCCGGTCTCGGTCTCTAAATTCACCCCTCCACTTT.

This chain connects TRBV27 to TRBJ1-4, with TRBD1 as a possible D gene (5 bases). The CDR3 covers 13 residues. Trimming shortened V by 5 bases and J by 14 bases, and 18 bases separated the two germline ends. The germline V gene has CDR1 MNHEY and CDR2 SMNVEV (reference sequence). CDR3: CASSDLRGKTLFF. CDR3 coding DNA: TGTGCCAGCAGTGATTTAAGGGGAAAAACTCTGTTTTTT.

This clone has only one observation. J is TRBJ2-5 and V is TRBV6-4, with no clear D. The end of the DNA is better explained by TRBJ2-7, so the J call may be wrong. Per germline, CDR1 MRHNA and CDR2 SNTAGT. The CDR3 runs to 13 residues. CDR3 nucleotide sequence: TGTGCCAGCAGTGACAAAATAGCCTACGAGCAGTACTTC. This encodes CASSDKIAYEQYF.

The V gene is TRBV6-6, the J gene TRBJ2-3; possibly TRBD2 for D (5 bases). Looked up from germline, CDR1 is MNHNY and CDR2 is SVGAGI (reference sequence). The length of the CDR3 is 13 residues. V lost 4 bases, J lost 6 bases, and 11 bases lay in between. DNA for the CDR3: TGTGCCAGCAGTTCCGGGAATCTCGATACGCAGTATTTT. Encoded protein: CASSSGNLDTQYF.

This chain joins TRBV5-1 and TRBJ2-7; D possibly corresponds to TRBD2 (6 bases). This CDR3 has 13 amino acids. Germline V gene lookup returns CDR1 SGHRS and CDR2 YFSETQ. V shed 0 bases and J shed 9 bases, with 13 bases lying between them. Here the CDR3 DNA reads TGCGCCAGCAGCTTGGGACTAGATTGGGGGCAGTACTTC. Its translation: CASSLGLDWGQYF.

This clone has only one observation. The rearrangement joins TRBV28 to TRBJ1-5, with D tentatively TRBD1 (5 bases). Per the germline V gene, CDR1 is MDHEN and CDR2 is SYDVKM. The CDR3 runs to 17 residues. The V gene lost 1 base and the J gene lost 4 bases, with 17 bases spanning the gap. CDR3 sequence reads: CASSLSLYRPRNQPQHF. The DNA for the CDR3 is TGTGCCAGCAGTTTATCCCTCTACAGGCCTCGGAATCAGCCCCAGCATTTT.

The CDR3 DNA is TGTGCCAGCAGGCCGACAGGGAGGAAAGGAGAGACCCAGTACTTC. As protein: CASRPTGRKGETQYF. V and J are TRBV28 and TRBJ2-5, with D maybe TRBD1 (7 bases). The CDR3 loop spans 15 amino acids. V lost 6 bases to trimming and J lost 4 bases, with 18 bases between them. CDR1 and CDR2 from the germline V gene are MDHEN and SYDVKM.

The chain is built from TRBV5-1 and TRBJ2-1; maybe TRBD2 (5 bases). The germline gives CDR1 SGHRS, CDR2 YFSETQ. Deletions cut 7 bases from V and 0 bases from J, with 11 bases between. This CDR3 is built from 14 residues. CDR3 sequence reads: CASRPGSSYNEQFF. CDR3 bases: TGCGCCAGCCGGCCGGGGTCCTCCTACAATGAGCAGTTCTTC. Drawing the rest from reference TRBV5-1 and TRBJ2-1, the complete variable domain is KAGVTQTPRYLIKTRGQQVTLSCSPISGHRSVSWYQQTPGQGLQFLFEYFSETQRNKGNFPGRFSGRQFSNSRSEMNVSTLELGDSALYLCASRPGSSYNEQFFGPGTRLTVL.

This chain joins TRBV23-1 and TRBJ2-2; a possible D gene is TRBD2 (5 bases). TRBV23-1 is flagged as an ORF with uncertain function. This CDR3 has 16 residues. Trimming took 4 bases from V and 4 from J, leaving 16 bases between them. The CDR3 protein is CASSLLGSRGTGELFF. Written as DNA, the CDR3 is TGCGCCAGCAGTCTACTAGGGAGTAGAGGCACCGGGGAGCTGTTTTTT.

This chain uses TRBV27 with TRBJ1-1; D might be TRBD1 (6 bases). The CDR3 covers 16 residues. Trimming shortened V by 3 bases and J by 1 base, and 15 bases separated the two germline ends. Looked up from germline, CDR1 is MNHEY and CDR2 is SMNVEV (reference sequence). The CDR3 protein is CASSFSRGGANTEAFF. The CDR3 nucleotides are TGTGCCAGCAGTTTCAGTCGAGGGGGGGCGAACACTGAAGCTTTCTTT.

The table lists this clone with a few counts. The chain combines TRBV29-1 with TRBJ2-7; D is undetermined. The CDR3 runs to 12 residues. V was clipped by 6 bases and J by 0 bases, with 9 bases between them. Germline-derived CDR1 and CDR2 are SQVTM and ANQGSEA. The CDR3 DNA reads TGCAGCGTCGTGGAGAGCTCCTACGAGCAGTACTTC. Residues: CSVVESSYEQYF.

For the CDR3, the DNA is TGTGCCAGCACCATGAGGAGGGATTCCTACAATGAGCAGTTCTTC. This translates into CASTMRRDSYNEQFF. The gene calls are TRBV27 and TRBJ2-1, with D possibly matching TRBD2 (6 bases). Germline assignment: CDR1 MNHEY and CDR2 SMNVEV (reference sequence). This CDR3 region has 15 residues. Between the trimmed V and J ends, which lost 7 bases and 1 base, there was a span of 14 bases.

The V and J genes are TRBV29-1 and TRBJ2-3; D is unclear. This CDR3 is 11 amino acids long. V lost 3 bases to trimming and J lost 4 bases, with 5 bases between them. Germline V gene data show CDR1 as SQVTM and CDR2 as ANQGSEA. In DNA form, the CDR3 reads TGCAGCGTTGACGGAGCAGATACGCAGTATTTT. It translates to CSVDGADTQYF.

The rearrangement links TRBV18 to TRBJ2-7; D uncertain. In germline, CDR1 is KGHSH, CDR2 LQKENI. V lost 2 bases and J 6 bases, leaving 11 bases between the germline ends. This CDR3 has 13 amino acids. The CDR3 here is CASSPSGLSEQYF. Here the CDR3 DNA reads TGTGCCAGCTCACCATCCGGTTTGAGCGAGCAGTACTTC. The complete variable domain, with remaining parts taken from reference TRBV18 and TRBJ2-7, reads NAGVMQNPRHLVRRRGQEARLRCSPMKGHSHVYWYRQLPEEGLKFMVYLQKENIIDESGMPKERFSAEFPKEGPSILRIQQVVRGDSAAYFCASSPSGLSEQYFGPGTRLTVT.

The J gene is TRBJ1-5, the V gene TRBV6-4, with a tentative D call TRBD1 (6 bases). V was shortened by 5 bases and J by 6 bases, with 11 bases between the two germline ends. Germline CDR1 MRHNA, CDR2 SNTAGT. The CDR3 extends over 13 amino acids. CDR3 in amino acids: CASSPGGAQPQHF. The DNA for the CDR3 is TGTGCCAGCAGTCCGGGGGGGGCTCAGCCCCAGCATTTT.

The rearrangement uses TRBV18 and TRBJ2-7; 10 bases agree with TRBD2. In germline, CDR1 is KGHSH, CDR2 LQKENI. V lost 6 bases and J lost 12; bases outside the gene matches: 11. CDR3 size: 13 residues. CDR3 DNA sequence: TGTGCCAGCTCCAAGAGGGAGCGGGAGGGCAGGTACTTC. Protein sequence: CASSKREREGRYF.

CDR3 nucleotides: TGTGCCAGCAGCCCCCAGGTGGGAGCCGGGGAAAAACTGTTTTTT. This encodes CASSPQVGAGEKLFF. This rearrangement joins TRBV7-2 to TRBJ1-4; D is ambiguous. CDR1 SGHTA and CDR2 FQGNSA come from the germline V gene. There are 15 residues in the CDR3. Trimming removed 5 bases at V and 8 bases at J, with 18 bases between.